Here is one TCR beta chain with its context. The antigen remains unidentified. Sequenced by immunoSEQ multiplex PCR; TCRdb stores in-frame clones only, minus some. The table includes roughly 56,000 clones, 70% to 90% detected once. This sample is drawn from a study of PD-1 blockade in classical Hodgkin lymphoma. The overall study: Each patient was given nivolumab 3 mg/kg through a vein every 2 weeks.

Notes on the study in general: No one has yet defined what causes the repertoire differences, which may be disease activity or prior therapy. At C4D1, TCR diversity had climbed significantly for CD4+ cells, though not for CD8+ cells. Newly diagnosed patients were reported to start with lower TCR diversity than healthy donors.

Germline assignment: CDR1 MNHNY and CDR2 SVGAGI (reference sequence). The CDR3 covers 13 residues. V gave up 4 bases and J gave up 3 bases, with 10 bases separating them. Time point reported: cycle 4 day 1 (C4D1), after five to seven weeks of nivolumab. Brentuximab vedotin exposure varied, and every patient relapsed after autologous stem cell transplantation. The material sequenced was peripheral blood mononuclear cells (PBMCs), taken before the fourth cycle of nivolumab. This chain joins TRBV6-6 and TRBJ2-7; D gene uncertain. The TCR comes from a human donor with classical Hodgkin lymphoma. CDR3 nucleotides: TGTGCCAGCAGTTCCCTCAGGAACTACGAGCAGTACTTC. Its translation: CASSSLRNYEQYF.